A single T cell receptor beta chain is shown here with its context. Its target is not known. Sequence at one end of the junction differs from germline and may be a read error. Under the authors' procedure: The detection floor for productive clonotype frequency was 2.59 x 10-5. Clones were read by immunoSEQ multiplex PCR, and TCRdb kept only the in-frame ones, dropping some. V and J calls and clone size are those listed in that table; D and trimming were worked out from the DNA. Of about 30,000 clones in the sample, 70% to 90% were seen once. The CDR3 length is 13 residues. Germline-derived CDR1 and CDR2 are SGHDN and FVKESK. This entry belongs to a study of STAT5B mutations in CD4+ large granular lymphocyte leukemia. General study points: 25% of private leukemic clonotypes occurred rarely in other patients' non-leukemic repertoires. 8/27 top patient clones versus 2/35 control clones were TRBV06-family.

V gene TRBV14 combines with J gene TRBJ1-3, with D perhaps TRBD1 (5 bases). The sequence was collected from a human donor in good health. Sequenced input: CD4+ T cells from blood buffy coats. Here the CDR3 reads CASSQVGGGELHF. In DNA, the CDR3 is TGTGCCAGCAGCCAAGTGGGCGGGGGAGAGCTTCATTTT.